The sequence of this T cell receptor beta chain was determined in a study of metastatic and nonmetastatic thyroid tumors. Study as a whole: For malignant and benign thyroid patients, tumor or nodule tissue and blood were the sources whose repertoires were compared.

This clone was seen a few times. The CDR3 does not end in the conserved phenylalanine or tryptophan, so this is likely a read error. The J segment lost 3 bases and the V segment lost 2 bases, leaving 6 bases of the junction unmatched. Germline assignment: CDR1 KGHDR and CDR2 SFDVKD. The CDR3 has 15 amino acids. TCRdb reassembled clones from the PCR reads with MiXCR. In the table there are approximately 30,000 clones, around 3.5% of which are singletons. Every patient underwent thyroid surgery untreated. The sequence derives from a male donor with papillary thyroid cancer or a benign thyroid nodule (not recorded which). Some clones in this sample may be carry-over from other donors' samples. The material sequenced was blood. The V call is TRBV24-1, the J call TRBJ2-7; 7 bases are shared with TRBD2. CDR3 bases: TGTGCCACCAGTGATTCCTCTAGCGGAAACTACGAGCAGTACTCC. It translates to CATSDSSSGNYEQYS.